This T cell receptor beta chain was recovered during a study of T cell responses to AZD1222 COVID-19 vaccine. Points from the study as a whole: Donors were chiefly white British, with a greater number of females, and clonal diversity was perhaps underestimated.

On this clone itself: Its antigen is not identified.

Unmatched junction bases numbered 7, after V lost 2 bases and J lost 3 bases. The germline CDR1 and CDR2 sequences are GTSNPN and SVGIG (reference sequence). The CDR3 loop spans 14 amino acids. Assay: immunoSEQ multiplex PCR; the TCRdb copy retains only in-frame clones and omits some. The data hold about 150,000 clones, with around nine tenths observed a single time. This sequence originates from an adult who received the AZD1222 COVID-19 vaccine. Here the sequenced sample was peripheral blood, taken 28 days after the second AZD1222 dose. The chain links TRBV30 to TRBJ2-7, with 7 nucleotides matching TRBD2. In nucleotides, the CDR3 is TGTGCCTGGAGTCTGGGCGGGGAGGGCTACGAGCAGTACTTC. Translated: CAWSLGGEGYEQYF.